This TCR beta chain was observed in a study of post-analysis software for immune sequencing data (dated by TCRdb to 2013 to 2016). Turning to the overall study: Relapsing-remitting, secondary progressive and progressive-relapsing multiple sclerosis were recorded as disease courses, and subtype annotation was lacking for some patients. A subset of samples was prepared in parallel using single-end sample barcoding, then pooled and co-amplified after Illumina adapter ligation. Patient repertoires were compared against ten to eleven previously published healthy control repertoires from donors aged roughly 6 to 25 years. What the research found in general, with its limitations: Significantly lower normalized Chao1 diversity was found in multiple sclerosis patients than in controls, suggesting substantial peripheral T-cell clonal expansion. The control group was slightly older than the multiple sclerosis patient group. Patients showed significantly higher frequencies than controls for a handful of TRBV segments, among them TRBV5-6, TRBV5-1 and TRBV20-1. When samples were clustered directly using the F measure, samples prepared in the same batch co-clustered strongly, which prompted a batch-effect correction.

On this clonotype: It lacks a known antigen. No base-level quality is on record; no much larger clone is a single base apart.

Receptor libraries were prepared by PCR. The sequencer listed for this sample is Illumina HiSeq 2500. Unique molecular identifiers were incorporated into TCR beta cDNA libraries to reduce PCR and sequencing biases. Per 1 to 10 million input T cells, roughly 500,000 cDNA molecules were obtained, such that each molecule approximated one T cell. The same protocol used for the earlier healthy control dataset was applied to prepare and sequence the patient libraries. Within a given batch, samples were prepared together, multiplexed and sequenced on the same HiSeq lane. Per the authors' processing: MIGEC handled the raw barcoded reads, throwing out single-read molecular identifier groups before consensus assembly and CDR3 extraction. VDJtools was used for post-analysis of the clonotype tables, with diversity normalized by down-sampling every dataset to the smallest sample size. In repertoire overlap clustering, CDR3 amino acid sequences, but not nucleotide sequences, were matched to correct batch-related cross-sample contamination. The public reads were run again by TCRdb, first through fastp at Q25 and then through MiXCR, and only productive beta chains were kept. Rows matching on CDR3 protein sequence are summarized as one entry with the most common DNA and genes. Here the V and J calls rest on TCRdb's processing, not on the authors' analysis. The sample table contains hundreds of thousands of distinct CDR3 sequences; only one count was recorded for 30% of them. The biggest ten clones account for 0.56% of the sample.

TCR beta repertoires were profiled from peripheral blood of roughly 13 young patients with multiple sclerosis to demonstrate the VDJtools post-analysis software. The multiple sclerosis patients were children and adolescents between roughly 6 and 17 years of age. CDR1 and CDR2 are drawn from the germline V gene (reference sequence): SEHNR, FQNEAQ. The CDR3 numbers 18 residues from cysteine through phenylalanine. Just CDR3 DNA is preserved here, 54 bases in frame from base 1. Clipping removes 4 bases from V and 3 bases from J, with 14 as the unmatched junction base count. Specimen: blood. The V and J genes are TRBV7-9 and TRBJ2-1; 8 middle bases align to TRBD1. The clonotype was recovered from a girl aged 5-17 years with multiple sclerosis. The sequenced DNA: TGTGCCAGCAGCTCCGGGGGTGCGACAGGGGCTCTCTACAATGAGCAGTTCTTC. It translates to CASSSGGATGALYNEQFF.